This T cell receptor beta chain came from a study of human T cells and chemical hapten exposure. For the study at large: Across samples, TCR yields varied, mostly owing to small differences in pooled library volumes. Study conclusions and caveats: DPC sensitization produced no change in TCRs with frequency above 1 in 1000.

Library preparation tagged each individual cDNA molecule with a unique molecular identifier. Per the original data handling: From about 20,000 to 690,000 TCRs were found per sample, with a median of around 100,000. Each CDR3 protein gets one entry after TCRdb re-called the 5' RACE reads with MiXCR. These V and J calls are TCRdb output, not the study's own analysis. This table has about 80,000 distinct CDR3 sequences, roughly 7.7% appearing once. The authors' total RNA extraction used unfractionated whole blood. As for this clonotype: The antigen is not known.

The V end was cut by 6 bases, the J end by 9 bases, with 12 bases between. Germline loops: CDR1 MNHEY, CDR2 SVGEGT. There are 12 residues in the CDR3. The TCR comes from a male donor in good health. The chain employs TRBV6-2 or TRBV6-3 and TRBJ2-1; D uncertain. CDR3 in DNA: TGTGCCAGCAGCCCCGTTAACGGTGAGCAGTTCTTC. Encoded protein: CASSPVNGEQFF.